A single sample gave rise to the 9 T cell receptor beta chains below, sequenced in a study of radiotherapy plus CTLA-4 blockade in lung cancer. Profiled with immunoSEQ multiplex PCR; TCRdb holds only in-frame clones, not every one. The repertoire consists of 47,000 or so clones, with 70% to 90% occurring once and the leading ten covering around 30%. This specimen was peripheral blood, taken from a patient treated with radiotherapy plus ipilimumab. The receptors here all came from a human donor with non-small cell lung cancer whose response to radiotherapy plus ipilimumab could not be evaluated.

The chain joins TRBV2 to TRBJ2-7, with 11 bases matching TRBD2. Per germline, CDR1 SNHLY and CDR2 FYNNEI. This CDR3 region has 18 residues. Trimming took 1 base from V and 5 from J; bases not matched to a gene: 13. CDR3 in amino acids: CASSEEGVAGGPLNEQYF. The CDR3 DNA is TGTGCCAGCAGTGAAGAAGGGGTAGCGGGAGGGCCTCTGAACGAGCAGTACTTC.

CDR3 DNA: TGTGCCAGCAGCCCCTCTGGCCGAGAGCAGTACTTC. Protein sequence: CASSPSGREQYF. The chain recombines TRBV7-9 with TRBJ2-7; D unclear. Germline CDR1 reads SEHNR; CDR2 reads FQNEAQ (reference sequence). This CDR3 has 12 amino acids. V lost 5 bases to trimming and J lost 7 bases, with 12 bases between them.

The CDR3 bases are TGTGCCAGCTGGAATCACAGGGGCGGCCCCTATGGCTACACCTTC. Its protein is CASWNHRGGPYGYTF. V is TRBV6-6 and J is TRBJ1-2; 7 bases line up with TRBD1. CDR1 is MNHNY and CDR2 is SVGAGI in the germline V gene (reference sequence). The trim removed 8 bases at V and 4 bases at J, leaving 13 bases unmatched. The CDR3 is 15 amino acids.

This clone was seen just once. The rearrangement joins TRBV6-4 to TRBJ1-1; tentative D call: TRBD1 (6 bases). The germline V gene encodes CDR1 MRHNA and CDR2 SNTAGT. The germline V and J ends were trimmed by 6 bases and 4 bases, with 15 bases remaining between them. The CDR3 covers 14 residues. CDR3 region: CASRNEGGSTEAFF. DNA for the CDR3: TGTGCCAGCAGAAACGAGGGGGGGAGCACTGAAGCTTTCTTT.

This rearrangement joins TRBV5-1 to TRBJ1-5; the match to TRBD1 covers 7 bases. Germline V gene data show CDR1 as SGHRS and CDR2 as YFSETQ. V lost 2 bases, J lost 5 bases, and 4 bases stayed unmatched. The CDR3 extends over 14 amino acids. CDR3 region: CASSFGDRDQPQHF. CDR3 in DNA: TGCGCCAGCAGCTTTGGGGACAGAGATCAGCCCCAGCATTTT.

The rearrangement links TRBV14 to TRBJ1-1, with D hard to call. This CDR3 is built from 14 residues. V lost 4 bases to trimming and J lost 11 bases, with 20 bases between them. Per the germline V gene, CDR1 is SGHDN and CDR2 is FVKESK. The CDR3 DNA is TGTGCCAGCAGCCCTGTAAAGTCGGGGATTGACGCTTTCTTT. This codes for CASSPVKSGIDAFF.

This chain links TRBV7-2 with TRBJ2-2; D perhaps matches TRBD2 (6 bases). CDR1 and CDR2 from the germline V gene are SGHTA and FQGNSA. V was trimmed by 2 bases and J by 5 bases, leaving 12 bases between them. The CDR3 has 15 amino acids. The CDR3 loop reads CASSLRGGGTGELFF. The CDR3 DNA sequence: TGTGCCAGCAGCTTACGGGGAGGAGGGACCGGGGAGCTGTTTTTT. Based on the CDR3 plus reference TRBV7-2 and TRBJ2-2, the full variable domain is GAGVSQSPSNKVTEKGKDVELRCDPISGHTALYWYRQSLGQGLEFLIYFQGNSAPDKSGLPSDRFSAERTGGSVSTLTIQRTQQEDSAVYLCASSLRGGGTGELFFGEGSRLTVL.

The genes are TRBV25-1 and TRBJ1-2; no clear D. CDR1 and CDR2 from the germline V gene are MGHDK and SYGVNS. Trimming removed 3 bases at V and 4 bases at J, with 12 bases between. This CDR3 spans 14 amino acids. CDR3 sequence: CASSDRQNFYGYTF. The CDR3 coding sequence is TGTGCCAGCAGTGACAGGCAGAACTTCTATGGCTACACCTTC.

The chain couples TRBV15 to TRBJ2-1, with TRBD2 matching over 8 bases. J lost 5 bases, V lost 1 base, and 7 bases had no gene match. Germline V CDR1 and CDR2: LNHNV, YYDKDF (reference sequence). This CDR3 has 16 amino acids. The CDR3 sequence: CATSRVVLAGNNEQFF. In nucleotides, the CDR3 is TGTGCCACCAGCAGAGTGGTGCTAGCGGGCAACAATGAGCAGTTCTTC. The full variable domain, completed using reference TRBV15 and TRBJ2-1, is DAMVIQNPRYQVTQFGKPVTLSCSQTLNHNVMYWYQQKSSQAPKLLFHYYDKDFNNEADTPDNFQSRRPNTSFCFLDIRSPGLGDTAMYLCATSRVVLAGNNEQFFGPGTRLTVL.